This is a list of T cell receptor beta chains from one sample in a study of Graves' ophthalmopathy and Graves' hyperthyroidism. TCRdb called the multiplex PCR reads again in MiXCR, with one record for every CDR3 protein. The profile shows approximately 210,000 distinct CDR3 sequences, 20% to 25% of them singletons. Sample: peripheral blood. These receptors all come from a woman aged 45-65 years with Graves' ophthalmopathy. The CDR3 runs from the conserved cysteine through the conserved F or W. A D gene is named only where the DNA matches it firmly. A row's size may be missing; if present it is once, few, many or a size class.

cdr3_aa cdr3_nt d_call j_call clone_size v_call
CASSYSIWGNSPLHF TGTGCCAGCAGTTACTCGATTTGGGGCAATTCACCCCTCCACTTT - TRBJ1-6 few TRBV6-5
CASSLDRTSFSTEAFF TGCGCCAGCAGCTTGGACAGGACATCTTTTTCCACTGAAGCTTTCTTT - TRBJ1-1 many TRBV5-1
CATSDYNTGELFF TGTGCCACCAGTGATTACAACACCGGGGAGCTGTTTTTT - TRBJ2-2 few TRBV24-1
CATSDPGQGRDTGELFF TGTGCCACCAGTGATCCGGGACAGGGGAGGGATACCGGGGAGCTGTTTTTT TRBD1 TRBJ2-2 - TRBV24-1
CASSTRQGGNQETQYF TGTGCCAGCAGCACACGACAGGGGGGAAACCAAGAGACCCAGTACTTC TRBD1 TRBJ2-5 many TRBV27
CASSLTINTEAFF TGCGCCAGCAGCTTGACAATTAACACTGAAGCTTTCTTT - TRBJ1-1 - TRBV5-1
CASSEEGQGTYEQYF TGTGCCAGCAGTGAAGAAGGACAGGGAACCTACGAGCAGTACTTC TRBD1 TRBJ2-7 many TRBV6-1
CASSYRGNGYTF TGTGCCAGCAGTTACAGGGGGAACGGCTACACCTTC TRBD1 TRBJ1-2 once TRBV12-3/TRBV12-4
CASSAGTSGRTQETQYF TGCGCCAGCAGCGCCGGGACTAGCGGGAGGACACAAGAGACCCAGTACTTC TRBD2 TRBJ2-5 - TRBV5-1
CASSPLDSGSYEQYF TGTGCCAGCAGTCCGTTGGACAGTGGGTCCTACGAGCAGTACTTC - TRBJ2-7 few TRBV28
CASSLLSGQLNQPQHF TGTGCCAGCAGTTTATTGTCGGGACAGCTTAATCAGCCCCAGCATTTT TRBD1 TRBJ1-5 many TRBV28
CASSQDVGTGGLEQYF TGCGCCAGCAGCCAAGATGTCGGGACAGGGGGTCTCGAGCAGTACTTC TRBD1 TRBJ2-7 few TRBV4-1
CASRPSMRGSPEQYF TGTGCCAGCAGACCCAGTATGAGGGGATCCCCCGAGCAGTACTTC - TRBJ2-7 - TRBV28
CASSARDRGLLETQYF TGTGCCAGCAGCGCTAGGGACAGGGGGCTTTTAGAGACCCAGTACTTC TRBD1 TRBJ2-5 many TRBV27
CASSESRVEDTQYF TGTGCCAGCAGTGAATCCAGGGTGGAAGATACGCAGTATTTT - TRBJ2-3 few TRBV6-1
CASSSGQGGTYEQYF TGTGCCAGCAGCTCCGGACAGGGAGGGACCTACGAGCAGTACTTC - TRBJ2-7 many TRBV7-9
CASSFRTDNSPLHF TGTGCCAGCAGCTTTAGAACCGATAATTCACCCCTCCACTTT - TRBJ1-6 - TRBV13
CASSLDPLEQCF TGTGCCAGCAGCTTAGATCCCTTGGAGCAGTGCTTC - TRBJ2-7 - TRBV11-2